What follows are 11 T cell receptor beta chains derived from one specimen sequenced in a study of T cell responses to AZD1222 COVID-19 vaccine. Repertoires were generated with immunoSEQ multiplex PCR, while TCRdb's copy carries only in-frame clones and drops some. The repertoire holds roughly 190,000 clones, with 93% as singletons. Sequenced here: peripheral blood, sampled on day 0 of AZD1222 vaccination. The receptors here all came from an adult in good health.

The chain uses TRBV20-1 and TRBJ1-1, with a tentative D call TRBD1 (6 bases). V was trimmed by 3 bases and J by 0 bases, leaving 17 bases between them. The CDR3 has 16 amino acids. CDR1 DFQATT and CDR2 SNEGSKA come from the germline V gene (reference sequence). The CDR3 DNA is TGCAGTGCTAGTAGGGACACTCTGGCCCTGAACACTGAAGCTTTCTTT. Translation: CSASRDTLALNTEAFF.

The chain recombines TRBV14 with TRBJ1-1, with D possibly being TRBD1 (5 bases). In germline, CDR1 is SGHDN, CDR2 FVKESK. Trimming took 6 bases from V and 3 from J, leaving 11 bases between them. The CDR3 sequence is 13 residues long. The CDR3 DNA is TGTGCCAGCAGTTTTTGGGGGGACACTGAAGCTTTCTTT. It codes for CASSFWGDTEAFF.

In its sample, this clone was seen a few times. This rearrangement joins TRBV2 to TRBJ2-2; TRBD1 aligns across 7 bases. V lost 6 bases to trimming and J lost 9 bases; unmatched junction nucleotides: 7. The CDR3 has 13 amino acids. CDR1 is SNHLY, CDR2 FYNNEI, per germline. CDR3 sequence (DNA): TGTGCCAGCAGCGTGTTAGGGGGCCGGGAGCTGTTTTTT. Its protein is CASSVLGGRELFF.

The rearrangement uses TRBV2 and TRBJ1-2; 7 bases agree with TRBD1. Germline CDR1 and CDR2: SNHLY and FYNNEI. The length of the CDR3 is 13 residues. V gave up 3 bases and J gave up 7 bases; unmatched junction bases: 5. In nucleotides, the CDR3 is TGTGCCAGCAGTGATAAGGGGGCGGGTGGCTACACCTTC. Its translation is CASSDKGAGGYTF.

The chain has TRBV9 and TRBJ1-4; the D gene is possibly TRBD1 (5 bases). The ends were cut back, 0 bases at V and 1 base at J, with 16 bases in the middle. The V gene's germline CDR1 is SGDLS and CDR2 YYNGEE. The CDR3 contains 18 residues. CDR3 in DNA: TGTGCCAGCAGCGTAGGAGGCAGACGAAGGGGAACTAATGAAAAACTGTTTTTT. This encodes CASSVGGRRRGTNEKLFF.

The rearrangement uses TRBV5-1 and TRBJ1-2; D may be TRBD1 (6 bases). Trimming removed 4 bases at V and 4 bases at J, with 17 bases between. Germline V gene data show CDR1 as SGHRS and CDR2 as YFSETQ. The CDR3 consists of 15 residues. The DNA for the CDR3 is TGCGCCAGCAGCCCGCCGGACAGATACCCCTATGGCTACACCTTC. Translated: CASSPPDRYPYGYTF.

V gene TRBV7-9 combines with J gene TRBJ2-5; D gene ambiguous. The germline V and J ends were trimmed by 0 bases and 4 bases, with 12 bases remaining between them. CDR1 is SEHNR and CDR2 is FQNEAQ in the germline V gene (reference sequence). This CDR3 has 15 residues. The CDR3 DNA follows: TGTGCCAGCAGCTTAGCGCTTTCCCCGGGAGAGACCCAGTACTTC. It specifies CASSLALSPGETQYF.

The gene calls are TRBV3-1 (or the pseudogene TRBV3-2) and TRBJ2-2; 7 bases are a match to TRBD1. CDR3 length equals 16 residues. After removal of 4 bases from V and 3 bases from J, the junction contained 8 bases not matched to a gene. CDR1 is LGHDT, CDR2 YNNKEL, per germline (reference sequence). The CDR3 region is CASSLRGTEYTGELFF. Written as DNA, the CDR3 is TGTGCCAGCAGCCTCCGTGGGACAGAGTACACCGGGGAGCTGTTTTTT.

This chain uses TRBV2 with TRBJ2-5, with 8 bases matching TRBD1. V lost 4 bases to trimming and J lost 4 bases; unmatched junction nucleotides: 5. This CDR3 comprises 14 residues. The germline V gene encodes CDR1 SNHLY and CDR2 FYNNEI. CDR3 DNA: TGTGCCAGCAGTGGAGACAGGGGTGGAGAGACCCAGTACTTC. It specifies CASSGDRGGETQYF.

CDR3: CASNINAVYTEAFF. CDR3 DNA sequence: TGTGCCAGCAACATAAATGCGGTGTACACTGAAGCTTTCTTT. V usage is TRBV7-8 and J usage is TRBJ1-1; no reliable D call. CDR3 length: 14 residues. V lost 7 bases, J lost 3 bases, and 15 bases lay in between. Germline CDR1 is SGHVS and CDR2 is FQNEAQ.

The genes are TRBV29-1 and TRBJ1-2, with no clear D. The germline V and J ends were trimmed by 5 bases and 0 bases, with 4 bases remaining between them. This CDR3 contains 11 residues. Germline assignment: CDR1 SQVTM and CDR2 ANQGSEA. The CDR3 DNA follows: TGCAGCGTTACAGCTAACTATGGCTACACCTTC. Protein product: CSVTANYGYTF.